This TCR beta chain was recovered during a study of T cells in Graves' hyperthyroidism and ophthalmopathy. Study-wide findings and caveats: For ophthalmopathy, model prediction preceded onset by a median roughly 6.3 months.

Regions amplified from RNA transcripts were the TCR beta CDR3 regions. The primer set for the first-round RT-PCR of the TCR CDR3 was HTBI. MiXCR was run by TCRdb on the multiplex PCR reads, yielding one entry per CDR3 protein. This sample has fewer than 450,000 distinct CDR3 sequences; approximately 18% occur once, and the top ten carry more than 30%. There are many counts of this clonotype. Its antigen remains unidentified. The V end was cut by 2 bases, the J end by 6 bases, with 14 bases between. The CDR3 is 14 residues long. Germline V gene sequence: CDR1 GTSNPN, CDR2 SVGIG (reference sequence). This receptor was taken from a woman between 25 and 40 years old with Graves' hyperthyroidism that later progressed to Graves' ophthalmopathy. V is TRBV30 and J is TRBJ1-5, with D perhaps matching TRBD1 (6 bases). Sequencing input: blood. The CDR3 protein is CAWSLGGGTQPQHF. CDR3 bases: TGTGCCTGGAGTCTAGGGGGGGGGACTCAGCCCCAGCATTTT. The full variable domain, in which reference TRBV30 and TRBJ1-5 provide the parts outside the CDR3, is SQTIHQWPATLVQPVGSPLSLECTVEGTSNPNLYWYRQAAGRGLQLLFYSVGIGQISSEVPQNLSASRPQDRQFILSSKKLLLSDSGFYLCAWSLGGGTQPQHFGDGTRLSIL.